This T cell receptor (beta chain) was identified in a study of radiation and T cells in renal cell carcinoma. Study-wide context: Nephrectomy followed 15 Gy stereotactic body radiation by 4 weeks.

Worth noting for this clone: The target antigen is unknown.

The CDR3 covers 17 residues. Germline CDR1 reads KGHSH; CDR2 reads LQKENI. The ends were cut back, 3 bases at V and 2 bases at J, with 17 bases in the middle. TCRdb keeps only in-frame clones here, not all; method: immunoSEQ multiplex PCR. The sample lists fewer than 90,000 clones; around 86% were seen once. General study results and limits: Without pretreatment biopsies, baseline tumor clonotype presence was undetermined.

Documented time point: blood 2 weeks post-SBRT. Noted treatment: 15 Gy SBRT to primary tumor, nephrectomy 4 weeks later. Blood was sampled at baseline, 2 weeks and 4 weeks after SBRT. The chain carries TRBV18 and TRBJ1-5; D call uncertain. Specimen: blood, collected from a patient whose treatment included radiotherapy and nephrectomy. This sequence was found in a woman in her forties or fifties with renal cell carcinoma. The CDR3, as DNA: TGTGCCAGCTCACCGAATGATCTAATAAGGCGCAATCAGCCCCAGCATTTT. This translates into CASSPNDLIRRNQPQHF. Complete variable domain (other parts from reference TRBV18 and TRBJ1-5): NAGVMQNPRHLVRRRGQEARLRCSPMKGHSHVYWYRQLPEEGLKFMVYLQKENIIDESGMPKERFSAEFPKEGPSILRIQQVVRGDSAAYFCASSPNDLIRRNQPQHFGDGTRLSIL.